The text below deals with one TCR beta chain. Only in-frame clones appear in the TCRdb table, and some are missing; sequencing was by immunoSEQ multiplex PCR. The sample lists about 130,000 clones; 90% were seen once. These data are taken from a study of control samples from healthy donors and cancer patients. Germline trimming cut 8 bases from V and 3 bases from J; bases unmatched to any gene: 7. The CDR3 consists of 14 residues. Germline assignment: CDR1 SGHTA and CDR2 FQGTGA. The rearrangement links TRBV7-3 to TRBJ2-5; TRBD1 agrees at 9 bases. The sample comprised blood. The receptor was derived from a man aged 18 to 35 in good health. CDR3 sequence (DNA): TGTGCCAGCCTCGAGACAGGGGGAAAAGAGACCCAGTACTTC. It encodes CASLETGGKETQYF.